Sequencing of this TCR beta chain was carried out in a study of blood T cell repertoires in COVID-19. The overall study: T cells, B-cell-depleted T cells, or PBMCs supplied cDNA or gDNA.

This CDR3 has 13 residues. Germline CDR1 is SGHRS and CDR2 is YFSETQ. With 9 bases removed from V and 4 bases from J, the gap between germline ends came to 13 bases. Per the study methods: Using reference gene primer amplification, nucleated cell counts were estimated. Assay: immunoSEQ multiplex PCR; the TCRdb copy retains only in-frame clones and omits some. V and J calls and clone size are given by that table; D and trimming were obtained from the DNA. The sample consists of about 66,000 clones, under 90% of them appearing once. The V gene is TRBV5-1, the J gene TRBJ2-2; TRBD2 is a possible D gene (5 bases). The sequenced sample was peripheral blood. The source is a man aged 55 to 69 with acute or convalescent COVID-19. The CDR3 nucleotides read TGCGCCACCCGTGTGGCGGGCACCGGGGAGCTGTTTTTT. It translates to CATRVAGTGELFF.